This T cell receptor beta chain was sequenced during a study of spatial heterogeneity in lung cancer. Study-level background: Samples came from roughly 75 TRACERx patients with untreated early-stage lung cancer.

Per the germline V gene, CDR1 is SGHVS and CDR2 is FNYEAQ. V shed 0 bases and J shed 7 bases, with 12 bases lying between them. The CDR3 is 15 amino acids. Time point of the sample: blood at routine non-recurrence follow-up after resection. TCRdb passed the 5' RACE reads through MiXCR, listing each CDR3 protein once. The data hold about 100,000 distinct CDR3 sequences, with roughly a fifth observed a single time. This clonotype was picked up a small number of times. The TCR sequence derives from a male donor with early-stage non-small cell lung cancer. The specimen comprised PBMCs, sampled at follow-up. The V and J genes are TRBV7-6 and TRBJ1-4; D gene ambiguous. The CDR3 sequence is CASSLAGAQSEKLFF. The CDR3, as DNA: TGTGCCAGCAGCTTAGCTGGCGCCCAGAGTGAAAAACTGTTTTTT.